The entry below describes one TCR beta chain. Some clones are missing from TCRdb's copy, which holds only in-frame ones; the method was immunoSEQ multiplex PCR. The sample lists about 2 million clones, less than 95% occurring once. This sample is part of a study of shared clonotypes between healthy human individuals. CDR1 SNHLY and CDR2 FYNNEI come from the germline V gene. CDR3 length: 17 amino acids. J lost 8 bases, V lost 4 bases, and 17 bases had no gene match. Positive CCR7 selection of CD45RO-negative cells yielded the naive CD8 cells, and terminally differentiated effector memory CD45RA+ cells were excluded.

What was sequenced was naive CD8+ T cells sorted from blood. The receptor comes from a man younger than 30 in good health. This sequence joins TRBV2 and TRBJ1-2, with 9 bases identical to TRBD1. In DNA, the CDR3 is TGTGCCAGCAGTGTAACTAGGGACAGGGTCTTTTCCAGCGGCTACACCTTC. Amino acids: CASSVTRDRVFSSGYTF.